This is a list of T cell receptor beta chains from one sample in a study of radiotherapy plus CTLA-4 blockade in lung cancer. Using immunoSEQ multiplex PCR, the repertoire was profiled, and TCRdb retains in-frame clones only, with some absent. The table lists about 97,000 clones, 65% to 85% of them singletons, with around 2.7% in the top ten. Sequenced here: peripheral blood, sampled from a patient treated with radiotherapy plus ipilimumab. The source is a human donor with non-small cell lung cancer who had a partial response to radiotherapy plus ipilimumab. Some clones in this sample may be carry-over from other donors' samples. Both conserved end residues are part of each CDR3. D genes are given only for firm matches. Size is stated for part of the rows, as once, few or many counts, or as a class when the clone is expanded.

>TRBV28|TRBD1|NA|TRBJ2-5
CASKGTGGLSGDFGTQYF
TGTGCCAGCAAAGGGACAGGGGGACTTAGCGGGGACTTTGGGACCCAGTACTTC
>TRBV6-6|TRBD1|NA|TRBJ1-6
CASSPTGFNSPLHF
TGTGCCAGCAGTCCGACAGGGTTTAATTCACCCCTCCACTTT
>TRBV18|TRBD1|NA|TRBJ2-7
CASSPLPDRVSEQYF
TGTGCCAGCTCACCTCTGCCGGACAGGGTTAGCGAGCAGTACTTC
>TRBV7-2|NA|medium-sized|TRBJ1-4
CASSPDTFNEKLFF
TGTGCCAGCAGCCCCGACACATTTAATGAAAAACTGTTTTTT
>TRBV11-1|NA|NA|TRBJ2-7
CASSYRAPYEQYF
TGTGCCAGCAGCTACAGGGCTCCCTACGAGCAGTACTTC
>TRBV9|NA|NA|TRBJ1-2
CASSVGLADNYGYTF
TGTGCCAGCAGCGTAGGGCTTGCAGATAACTATGGCTACACCTTC
>TRBV6-1|TRBD2|once|TRBJ2-5
CASSESGTSGGLETQYF
TGTGCCAGCAGTGAATCGGGGACTAGCGGAGGCCTAGAGACCCAGTACTTC
>TRBV19|TRBD1|NA|TRBJ1-5
CASSSRGPRRSNQPQHF
TGTGCCAGTAGCAGCAGGGGGCCCCGACGCAGCAATCAGCCCCAGCATTTT
>TRBV5-1|NA|NA|TRBJ1-2
CASSLVAGDGGYTF
TGCGCCAGCAGCTTGGTGGCAGGTGACGGTGGCTACACCTTC
>TRBV5-4|TRBD1|NA|TRBJ1-2
CASSLKPLRGRADGYTF
TGTGCCAGCAGCTTGAAGCCTTTGAGGGGGCGCGCCGATGGCTACACCTTC
>TRBV12-5|NA|NA|TRBJ2-7
CASGLVLTGISYEQYF
TGTGCTAGTGGTTTGGTACTAACAGGAATCTCCTACGAGCAGTACTTC
>TRBV28|NA|NA|TRBJ2-5
CASRRQETQYF
TGTGCCAGCAGGCGCCAAGAGACCCAGTACTTC
>TRBV7-2|TRBD2|NA|TRBJ2-7
CASRPLAGGYYEQYF
TGTGCCAGCAGGCCACTAGCGGGGGGTTACTACGAGCAGTACTTC
>TRBV7-9|NA|NA|TRBJ1-1
CASSFEVRGAAFF
TGTGCCAGCAGCTTTGAGGTTCGGGGGGCAGCTTTCTTT
>TRBV18|TRBD1|NA|TRBJ1-6
CASSPGQINSPLHF
TGTGCCAGCTCACCGGGACAGATTAATTCACCCCTCCACTTT
>TRBV27|TRBD2|once|TRBJ2-2
CASSAGATELAGDVGELFF
TGTGCCAGCAGTGCCGGTGCTACAGAGCTAGCGGGAGACGTCGGGGAGCTGTTTTTT
>TRBV30|TRBD1|NA|TRBJ2-3
CAWSPGGEGTDTQYF
TGTGCCTGGAGCCCAGGGGGTGAGGGCACAGATACGCAGTATTTT
>TRBV6-1|NA|NA|TRBJ2-1
CASSETWFGGNEQFF
TGTGCCAGCAGTGAAACGTGGTTCGGAGGCAATGAGCAGTTCTTC
>TRBV18|TRBD1|NA|TRBJ2-7
CASSPPSDRYEQYF
TGTGCCAGCTCACCACCGTCGGACAGGTACGAGCAGTACTTC
>TRBV5-1|TRBD1|NA|TRBJ2-7
CASSSTGYEQYF
TGCGCCAGCAGCTCGACAGGGTACGAGCAGTACTTC
>TRBV5-1|TRBD2|once|TRBJ2-3
CASSLDGRGGSTDTQYF
TGCGCCAGCAGCTTGGATGGGCGGGGGGGGAGTACAGATACGCAGTATTTT
>TRBV6-1|NA|NA|TRBJ2-1
CASSEVSISNEQFF
TGTGCCAGCAGTGAAGTGTCGATTAGTAATGAGCAGTTCTTC
>TRBV5-4|TRBD1|few|TRBJ1-2
CASSPGTVYGYTF
TGTGCCAGCAGCCCCGGGACAGTCTATGGCTACACCTTC
>TRBV7-9|TRBD2|many|TRBJ2-5
CASSHILAGGARRETQYF
TGTGCCAGCAGCCACATTTTAGCGGGGGGGGCCCGTAGAGAGACCCAGTACTTC
>TRBV2|TRBD1|few|TRBJ2-2
CASSEVGQGAGELFF
TGTGCCAGCAGTGAAGTAGGACAGGGCGCCGGGGAGCTGTTTTTT
>TRBV14|NA|once|TRBJ2-3
CASSPEEKDTQYF
TGTGCCAGCAGCCCTGAAGAGAAAGATACGCAGTATTTT
>TRBV6-5|TRBD1|NA|TRBJ2-7
CASSATGSVEQYF
TGTGCCAGCAGTGCGACAGGGTCGGTCGAGCAGTACTTC
>TRBV19|NA|NA|TRBJ1-1
CASSIVGRGNTEAFF
TGTGCCAGTAGTATAGTAGGCAGGGGGAACACTGAAGCTTTCTTT
>TRBV4-1|TRBD1|many|TRBJ1-1
CASSQGAGQGQRAFF
TGCGCCAGCAGCCAGGGGGCTGGACAGGGGCAGCGGGCTTTCTTT
>TRBV18|TRBD2|NA|TRBJ2-5
CASSPSPRTSEETQYF
TGTGCCAGCTCACCCTCGCCTAGGACTAGCGAAGAGACCCAGTACTTC
>TRBV9|NA|NA|TRBJ1-1
CASSVAVQGSTEAFF
TGTGCCAGCAGCGTAGCAGTACAAGGGAGCACTGAAGCTTTCTTT
>TRBV7-2|TRBD2|NA|TRBJ2-3
CASSSTSGGFTDTQYF
TGTGCCAGCAGCTCGACTAGCGGGGGGTTCACAGATACGCAGTATTTT
>TRBV18|NA|NA|TRBJ1-2
CASSPPRAGDYGYTF
TGTGCCAGCTCACCACCCAGGGCTGGCGACTATGGCTACACCTTC
>TRBV2|NA|NA|TRBJ2-7
CASSYSTGDYEQYF
TGTGCCAGCAGCTATTCGACAGGCGACTACGAGCAGTACTTC
>TRBV7-3|TRBD2|NA|TRBJ2-2
CASSFDSGAVGELFF
TGTGCCAGCAGCTTTGATAGCGGGGCCGTCGGGGAGCTGTTTTTT
>TRBV20-1|NA|NA|TRBJ2-7
CSAGRAYEQYF
TGCAGTGCGGGCAGGGCCTACGAGCAGTACTTC